The text below deals with one T cell receptor (beta chain). This clone was found many times. Its antigen remains undetermined. No much larger clonotype is one base removed from it; base qualities were not supplied. This sample is part of a study of T cell responses to AZD1222 COVID-19 vaccine (dated by TCRdb to the early 2020s). Notes on the research overall: A total of under 250 trial participants underwent TCR sequencing, of whom approximately 200 had received two doses of AZD1222 and about 26 had received two doses of the MenACWY control vaccine. Trial participants were enrolled by age into subgroups of 18-55, 56-69 and 70-plus years, and roughly 150, 30 and 60 TCR-sequenced participants, respectively, were included in these subgroups. On the study overall, not on this receptor specifically: The 56-69-year group was small, and its depth increase did not reach significance, likely because of low power. Conclusions about previously exposed vaccinees are limited because only six or seven AZD1222 recipients were SARS-CoV-2 seropositive at baseline. Spike-specific TCR breadth and depth rose significantly after two AZD1222 doses compared with day 0 and with MenACWY recipients. Participants were mostly white British, with more females than males. The authors suggested clonal diversity may have been underestimated. Vaccine-associated CD4 TCRs spanned the whole spike protein, with dominant responses in regions 160-218 and 743-854. Nearly half of unique spike-specific TCRs reportedly recognized epitopes outside regions mutated in the B.1.351 and B.1.1.7 variants. Because no day 14 peak-response samples were available, the repertoires could be characterized only after the peak T cell response.

Including cysteine and phenylalanine, the CDR3 has 15 amino acids. Only CDR3 DNA remains: 45 bases, in frame from the first base. For CDR1 and CDR2, the germline V gene lists SNHLY and FYNNEI. V is cut by 0 bases and J by 3 bases, and the space between the germline ends is 10 bases. The meaning of the sample's time point label: about 28 days (+/-7) after the second vaccine dose. AZD1222 recipients given second doses at about 4 weeks or at about 12 weeks were pooled, since spike-specific TCR depth and breadth were not found to differ between the two schedules. Samples from vaccinated people were obtained from the UK trials COV001 and COV002, which included a single-blind randomized controlled phase 2/3 trial of AZD1222 (ChAdOx1 nCoV-19) in healthy adults. For TCRbeta chain sequencing, PBMC samples were collected from trial participants at day 0 and at day 28 after the second dose. The CDR3 regions of human TCRbeta chains were analyzed by immunosequencing. Under the source paper's analysis protocol: TCRs in the repertoires were matched against a reference library of SARS-CoV-2-specific TCRs that had been generated with the MIRA antigen-specificity platform. Breadth was defined as the fraction of unique TCRs that were SARS-CoV-2-associated, and depth was defined as the fraction of total T cells that were SARS-CoV-2-associated. Using the MIRA data, each spike-specific TCR was assigned both to the spike region to which the TCR was reactive and to a CD4 or CD8 class. Log10-transformed breadth and depth values were compared by one-way ANOVA with Sidak's multiple comparisons tests. TCRdb limited this immuneACCESS table to in-frame rearrangements with V and J called. A share of clones is missing; checked studies link under half to unresolved V genes, and the rest is unexplained. Clonal size and the V and J genes are those of that table, whereas D and trimming came from the DNA. The sample profile shows around 80,000 clones; 75% to 90% of them were found once. The ten biggest clones cover roughly 10% of the sample.

The input for sequencing was peripheral blood, taken 28 days after the second AZD1222 dose. The sequence was obtained from an adult who received the AZD1222 COVID-19 vaccine. Rearrangement joined TRBV2 to TRBJ2-3; the D gene may be TRBD1 or TRBD2, since each aligns over 6 bases. The bases are TGTGCCAGCAGTGAAGCAGGGGGAGGAACAGATACGCAGTATTTT. It codes for CASSEAGGGTDTQYF.